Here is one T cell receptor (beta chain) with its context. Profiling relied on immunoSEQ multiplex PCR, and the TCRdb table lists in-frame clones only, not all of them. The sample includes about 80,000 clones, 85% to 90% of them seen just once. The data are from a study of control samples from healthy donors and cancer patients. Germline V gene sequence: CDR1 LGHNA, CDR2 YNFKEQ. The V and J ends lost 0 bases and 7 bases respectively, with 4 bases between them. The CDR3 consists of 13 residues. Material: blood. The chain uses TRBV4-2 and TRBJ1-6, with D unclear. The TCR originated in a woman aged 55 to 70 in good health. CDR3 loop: CASSQEANSPLHF. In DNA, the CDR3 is TGTGCCAGCAGCCAAGAAGCGAATTCACCCCTCCACTTT.